Each of the 19 T cell receptor beta chains below was sequenced from the same sample in a study of blood T cell repertoires in COVID-19. Measured with immunoSEQ multiplex PCR; TCRdb has only the in-frame clones, and not every one. The repertoire holds about 190,000 clones, roughly four fifths seen once, with under 15% in the top ten. The material sequenced was peripheral blood. The receptors originated from a woman between 45 and 65 years old with acute or convalescent COVID-19.

This clone showed up just a few times. CDR3: CATSDFRGSDGYTF. The CDR3 DNA is TGTGCCACCAGTGATTTTAGGGGATCGGATGGCTACACCTTC. The chain carries TRBV24-1 and TRBJ1-2, with D perhaps TRBD1 (5 bases). From germline, CDR1 is KGHDR and CDR2 SFDVKD. Between the trimmed V and J ends, which lost 1 base and 6 bases, there was a span of 11 bases. The CDR3 extends over 14 amino acids.

This chain uses TRBV4-1 with TRBJ2-7, with 8 positions matching TRBD2. The CDR3 loop spans 15 amino acids. Per germline, CDR1 MGHRA and CDR2 YSYEKL. The J segment lost 7 bases and the V segment lost 4 bases, leaving 12 bases of the junction unmatched. The CDR3 DNA follows: TGCGCCAGCAGCCCTGGTGCGGGCGGGAGGTTTGAGCAGTACTTC. Its protein product is CASSPGAGGRFEQYF.

The CDR3 DNA reads as TGTGCCAGTACCAGCAGTTTAACATTGAGGGAGAACTCCTACGAGCAGTACTTC. Translated: CASTSSLTLRENSYEQYF. The J gene is TRBJ2-7, the V gene TRBV27, with D possibly matching TRBD2 (5 bases). Germline CDR1 is MNHEY and CDR2 is SMNVEV (reference sequence). The length of the CDR3 is 18 residues. The V end was cut by 9 bases, the J end by 0 bases, with 27 bases between.

The V and J genes are TRBV6-5 and TRBJ1-6, with 9 bases identical to TRBD1. With 9 bases clipped from V and 7 bases from J, the junction kept 7 bases outside the gene matches. The CDR3 is 14 amino acids. The germline V gene has CDR1 MNHEY and CDR2 SVGAGI. The CDR3 protein is CARGTGNPNSPLHF. In DNA, the CDR3 is TGTGCCAGGGGGACAGGGAACCCGAATTCACCCCTCCACTTT.

The rearrangement links TRBV6-2 or TRBV6-3 to TRBJ2-1; D not resolved. The CDR3 has 15 amino acids. Germline CDR1 MNHEY, CDR2 SVGEGT. V lost 2 bases, J lost 0 bases, and 8 bases lay in between. CDR3 sequence: CASSYQRSSYNEQFF. CDR3 nucleotides: TGTGCCAGCAGTTACCAACGGAGCTCCTACAATGAGCAGTTCTTC.

The chain is built from TRBV6-5 and TRBJ2-2, with TRBD1 as a possible D gene (5 bases). The CDR3 length is 13 residues. Looked up from germline, CDR1 is MNHEY and CDR2 is SVGAGI. Trimming left V 7 bases short and J 5 bases short, with 11 bases between. As DNA, the CDR3 is TGTGCCAGCAATAGGGGTACGACCGGGGAGCTGTTTTTT. This gives the protein CASNRGTTGELFF.

This clone was counted only a few times. The sample carries other DNA sequences with the same CDR3. The genes are TRBV5-6 and TRBJ1-2; 8 nucleotides match TRBD1. With V trimmed by 4 bases and J by 2 bases, 1 base remained unmatched. CDR3 size: 13 residues. Germline V gene data show CDR1 as SGHDT and CDR2 as YYEEEE. The CDR3 spells CASSRDRNYGYTF. The CDR3 coding sequence is TGTGCCAGCAGCCGGGACAGGAACTATGGCTACACCTTC.

The V gene is TRBV5-1, the J gene TRBJ2-1, with 15 bases matching TRBD2. After removal of 0 bases from V and 13 bases from J, the junction contained 5 bases not matched to a gene. Germline-derived CDR1 and CDR2 are SGHRS and YFSETQ. The CDR3 spans 15 residues. The DNA for the CDR3 is TGCGCCAGCAGCTTGGACCCGGGACTAGCGGGAGGACAGTTCTTC. It encodes CASSLDPGLAGGQFF.

V is TRBV11-2 and J is TRBJ2-1, with 8 nucleotides matching TRBD2. V lost 1 base and J lost 7; bases outside the gene matches: 6. Germline CDR1 is SGHAT and CDR2 is FQNNGV. This CDR3 is built from 15 residues. DNA for the CDR3: TGTGCCAGCAGCTTAGCCGGGGGGGCGGGGAATGAGCAGTTCTTC. Its protein product is CASSLAGGAGNEQFF.

This sequence joins TRBV6-6 and TRBJ1-5; 7 bases line up with TRBD1. Germline CDR1 MNHNY, CDR2 SVGAGI (reference sequence). Germline trimming cut 8 bases from V and 6 bases from J; bases unmatched to any gene: 7. The CDR3 has 13 residues. The CDR3 spells CASLGQDPQPQHF. In nucleotides, the CDR3 is TGTGCCAGCCTAGGACAGGATCCTCAGCCCCAGCATTTT.

The table lists this clone with a few counts. The chain links TRBV5-1 to TRBJ1-2; no clear D gene. This CDR3 region has 14 residues. Between the trimmed V and J ends, which lost 4 bases and 5 bases, there was a span of 15 bases. Per the germline V gene, CDR1 is SGHRS and CDR2 is YFSETQ. CDR3 nucleotide sequence: TGCGCCAGCAGCATGGACGGGGAAGTGTATGGCTACACCTTC. It yields the protein CASSMDGEVYGYTF.

This clone was counted only a few times. CDR3 in amino acids: CASSFSRDLDEKLFF. The CDR3, as DNA: TGTGCCAGCAGCTTCTCCAGGGATCTTGATGAAAAACTGTTTTTT. The gene calls are TRBV7-9 and TRBJ1-4, with D perhaps TRBD1 (5 bases). Germline-derived CDR1 and CDR2 are SEHNR and FQNEAQ (reference sequence). The CDR3 spans 15 residues. With 3 bases removed from V and 6 bases from J, the gap between germline ends came to 14 bases.

The V call is TRBV12-5, the J call TRBJ1-5; 11 positions agree with TRBD1. J was trimmed by 2 bases and V by 2 bases; bases with no gene match: 5. Germline V gene sequence: CDR1 LGHNT, CDR2 FRNRAP. The CDR3 runs 17 residues. The CDR3 DNA reads TGTGCTAGTGGTTTGAAAACGGGACAGGGGGGCAATCAGCCCCAGCATTTT. It is translated as CASGLKTGQGGNQPQHF.

The rearrangement links TRBV18 to TRBJ1-5; 9 bases are shared with TRBD1. The CDR3 loop spans 18 amino acids. Germline CDR1 reads KGHSH; CDR2 reads LQKENI. J gave up 1 base and V 3 bases, and 10 bases lay outside the gene matches. In DNA form, the CDR3 reads TGTGCCAGCTCACCGTCTACAGGGGGCCGACTAAGCAATCAGCCCCAGCATTTT. Translation gives CASSPSTGGRLSNQPQHF.

The genes are TRBV18 and TRBJ1-2; no clear D gene. CDR3 length: 13 amino acids. Trimming removed 1 base from V and 3 bases from J, with 6 bases in between. The germline V gene encodes CDR1 KGHSH and CDR2 LQKENI. The CDR3 DNA follows: TGTGCCAGCTCACCACGACAAGACTATGGCTACACCTTC. Translation gives CASSPRQDYGYTF.

V gene TRBV7-2 combines with J gene TRBJ2-7, with TRBD2 matching 8 bases. The germline V gene encodes CDR1 SGHTA and CDR2 FQGNSA. The CDR3 length is 16 residues. With 6 bases clipped from V and 0 bases from J, the junction kept 10 bases outside the gene matches. The CDR3 coding sequence is TGTGCCAGCAGTCTTAGCGGGGCAAAGAGCTCCTACGAGCAGTACTTC. As protein: CASSLSGAKSSYEQYF.

V is TRBV3-1 (or the pseudogene TRBV3-2) and J is TRBJ1-2; D not certain. The CDR3 consists of 13 residues. V lost 2 bases and J lost 4, with 8 bases in between. Looked up from germline, CDR1 is LGHDT and CDR2 is YNNKEL (reference sequence). CDR3 sequence reads: CASSQNIGYGYTF. In DNA, the CDR3 is TGTGCCAGCAGCCAAAATATCGGCTATGGCTACACCTTC.

The J gene is TRBJ1-1, the V gene TRBV5-1; D uncertain. CDR3 size: 15 residues. Trimming stripped 1 base from V and 0 bases from J, with 10 bases between. CDR1 is SGHRS and CDR2 is YFSETQ in the germline V gene. CDR3 protein: CASSLSSAVNTEAFF. CDR3 nucleotides: TGCGCCAGCAGCTTGAGTTCTGCAGTGAACACTGAAGCTTTCTTT.

The V and J genes are TRBV11-2 and TRBJ2-2, with 10 bases matching TRBD2. Germline V gives CDR1 SGHAT, CDR2 FQNNGV. Trimming took 4 bases from V and 7 from J; bases not matched to a gene: 6. The CDR3 totals 15 residues. The CDR3 protein is CASSSSGRADGELFF. The CDR3 bases are TGTGCCAGCAGCTCTAGCGGGAGAGCGGACGGGGAGCTGTTTTTT.